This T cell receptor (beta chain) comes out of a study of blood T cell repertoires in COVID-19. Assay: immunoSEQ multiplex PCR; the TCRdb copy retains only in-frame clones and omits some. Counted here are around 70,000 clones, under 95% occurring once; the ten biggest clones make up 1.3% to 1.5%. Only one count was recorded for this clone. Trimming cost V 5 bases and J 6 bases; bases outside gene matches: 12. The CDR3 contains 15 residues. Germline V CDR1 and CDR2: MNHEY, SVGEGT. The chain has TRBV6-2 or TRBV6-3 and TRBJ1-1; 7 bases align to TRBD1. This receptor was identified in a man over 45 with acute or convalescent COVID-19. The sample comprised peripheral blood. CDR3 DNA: TGTGCCAGCAGTAATTACAGGGGATGGAAAGCTGAAGCTTTCTTT. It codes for CASSNYRGWKAEAFF.